These T cell receptor beta chains were read from a single sample in a study of T cell responses to AZD1222 COVID-19 vaccine. Assay: immunoSEQ multiplex PCR; the TCRdb copy retains only in-frame clones and omits some. The sample has 110,000 to 150,000 clones; 70% to 90% are singletons. The sample was peripheral blood, taken on day 0 of AZD1222 vaccination. The receptors here all came from an adult in good health. Each CDR3 is given with its conserved first and last residue. D genes are given only for firm matches. Clone sizes are given selectively: once, few, many, or a class where the clone is expanded.

J gene: TRBJ1-1; V gene: TRBV29-1; D gene: -; clone size: -; CDR3 protein: CSVAKTRDTEAFF; CDR3 DNA: TGCAGCGTTGCCAAGACACGAGACACTGAAGCTTTCTTT
J gene: TRBJ1-6; V gene: TRBV18; D gene: TRBD1; clone size: few; CDR3 protein: CASAGGGGDSPLHF; CDR3 DNA: TGTGCCAGCGCAGGGGGCGGAGGCGATTCACCCCTCCACTTT
J gene: TRBJ1-5; V gene: TRBV7-9; D gene: -; clone size: -; CDR3 protein: CASSLGTQPQHF; CDR3 DNA: TGTGCCAGCAGCTTAGGTACACAGCCCCAGCATTTT
J gene: TRBJ2-5; V gene: TRBV2; D gene: -; clone size: -; CDR3 protein: CASVRVGGQETQYF; CDR3 DNA: TGTGCCAGCGTCAGGGTTGGGGGCCAAGAGACCCAGTACTTC
J gene: TRBJ2-7; V gene: TRBV7-9; D gene: TRBD1; clone size: -; CDR3 protein: CASSPRQGYSYEQYF; CDR3 DNA: TGTGCCAGCAGCCCCCGACAGGGGTACTCCTACGAGCAGTACTTC
J gene: TRBJ1-6; V gene: TRBV19; D gene: -; clone size: -; CDR3 protein: CASTRRDNSPLHF; CDR3 DNA: TGTGCCAGTACACGACGGGATAATTCACCCCTCCACTTT
J gene: TRBJ1-5; V gene: TRBV27; D gene: -; clone size: -; CDR3 protein: CASSSGPQPQHF; CDR3 DNA: TGTGCCAGCAGTTCAGGACCTCAGCCCCAGCATTTT
J gene: TRBJ2-1; V gene: TRBV2; D gene: -; clone size: -; CDR3 protein: CASSGGGSSYNEQFF; CDR3 DNA: TGTGCCAGCAGTGGCGGGGGCAGCTCCTACAATGAGCAGTTCTTC
J gene: TRBJ1-3; V gene: TRBV28; D gene: -; clone size: -; CDR3 protein: CASNLGVSGNTIYF; CDR3 DNA: TGTGCCAGCAACTTGGGGGTCTCTGGAAACACCATATATTTT
J gene: TRBJ2-1; V gene: TRBV5-4; D gene: TRBD2; clone size: -; CDR3 protein: CASSSRTSGEGEQFF; CDR3 DNA: TGTGCCAGCAGCTCCCGGACTAGCGGGGAAGGGGAGCAGTTCTTC
J gene: TRBJ1-2; V gene: TRBV21-1; D gene: -; clone size: -; CDR3 protein: CASSKALRTGGIYGYTF; CDR3 DNA: TGTGCCAGCAGCAAAGCGCTCCGGACAGGGGGAATCTATGGCTACACCTTC
J gene: TRBJ2-7; V gene: TRBV3-1/TRBV3-2; D gene: TRBD1; clone size: -; CDR3 protein: CASSSTGASYEQYF; CDR3 DNA: TGTGCCAGCAGTTCCACAGGGGCCTCCTACGAGCAGTACTTC
J gene: TRBJ2-1; V gene: TRBV10-3; D gene: TRBD2; clone size: -; CDR3 protein: CAISEREYNEQFF; CDR3 DNA: TGTGCCATCTCGGAGCGGGAGTACAATGAGCAGTTCTTC
J gene: TRBJ2-5; V gene: TRBV27; D gene: TRBD2; clone size: -; CDR3 protein: CASRPTSGGAGETQYF; CDR3 DNA: TGTGCCAGCAGACCGACTAGCGGGGGGGCCGGGGAGACCCAGTACTTC
J gene: TRBJ1-2; V gene: TRBV3-1/TRBV3-2; D gene: -; clone size: -; CDR3 protein: CASSQDGGVGYGYTF; CDR3 DNA: TGTGCCAGCAGCCAAGATGGGGGTGTGGGTTATGGCTACACCTTC
J gene: TRBJ1-2; V gene: TRBV5-1; D gene: -; clone size: -; CDR3 protein: CASSTVEGYGYTF; CDR3 DNA: TGCGCCAGCAGCACGGTGGAGGGCTATGGCTACACCTTC
J gene: TRBJ1-3; V gene: TRBV28; D gene: TRBD1; clone size: -; CDR3 protein: CASSPSTGISGNTIYF; CDR3 DNA: TGTGCCAGCAGTCCTTCGACAGGGATTAGCGGAAACACCATATATTTT
J gene: TRBJ2-7; V gene: TRBV14; D gene: -; clone size: -; CDR3 protein: CASSPRDSYEQYF; CDR3 DNA: TGTGCCAGCAGTCCGCGGGACAGCTACGAGCAGTACTTC
J gene: TRBJ2-6; V gene: TRBV18; D gene: -; clone size: -; CDR3 protein: CASSPRGFPPSGANVLTF; CDR3 DNA: TGTGCCAGCTCACCACGGGGGTTCCCCCCCTCTGGGGCCAACGTCCTGACTTTC
J gene: TRBJ1-4; V gene: TRBV18; D gene: -; clone size: -; CDR3 protein: CASSLPTTNEKLFF; CDR3 DNA: TGTGCCAGCTCGTTACCCACAACTAATGAAAAACTGTTTTTT
J gene: TRBJ2-2; V gene: TRBV5-1; D gene: -; clone size: -; CDR3 protein: CASNVLGADTGELFF; CDR3 DNA: TGCGCCAGCAACGTGCTCGGGGCGGACACCGGGGAGCTGTTTTTT
J gene: TRBJ1-1; V gene: TRBV19; D gene: TRBD1; clone size: -; CDR3 protein: CASKGGDRGMNTEAFF; CDR3 DNA: TGTGCCAGTAAGGGGGGGGACAGGGGCATGAACACTGAAGCTTTCTTT
J gene: TRBJ1-2; V gene: TRBV6-5; D gene: -; clone size: -; CDR3 protein: CASSYTRKLYYGYTF; CDR3 DNA: TGTGCCAGCAGTTACACTAGAAAGCTTTACTATGGCTACACCTTC
J gene: TRBJ2-1; V gene: TRBV13; D gene: -; clone size: once; CDR3 protein: CASSNYRGGNEQFF; CDR3 DNA: TGTGCCAGCAGCAACTACAGGGGAGGAAATGAGCAGTTCTTC
J gene: TRBJ2-5; V gene: TRBV6-5; D gene: -; clone size: -; CDR3 protein: CASSYSNWDQETQYF; CDR3 DNA: TGTGCCAGCAGTTACTCGAACTGGGACCAAGAGACCCAGTACTTC
J gene: TRBJ1-3; V gene: TRBV10-3; D gene: TRBD1; clone size: -; CDR3 protein: CAISEPGQGSGNTIYF; CDR3 DNA: TGTGCCATCAGCGAGCCGGGACAGGGTTCTGGAAACACCATATATTTT
J gene: TRBJ2-5; V gene: TRBV28; D gene: TRBD2; clone size: -; CDR3 protein: CASGLRRGGGQETQYF; CDR3 DNA: TGTGCCAGCGGGTTAAGGCGTGGCGGGGGGCAAGAGACCCAGTACTTC